This section outlines one T cell receptor beta chain sequence together with its context. No antigen is known for it. Before thyroid surgery, none of the patients had received any treatment. The data belong to a study of metastatic and nonmetastatic thyroid tumors. Study information: Across blood and tumor or nodule tissue, repertoires from malignant and benign thyroid patients were compared with one another.

Whole-study findings and limits: Significantly higher TCR beta diversity was reportedly seen in malignant thyroid tumors than benign nodules, in blood and tumor.

The V gene's germline CDR1 is SGHAT and CDR2 FQNNGV. With 5 bases removed from V and 10 bases from J, the gap between germline ends came to 21 bases. This CDR3 has 16 residues. Original handling: A papillary thyroid cancer distant-metastasis classifier was built from CDR3 differences across clinicopathological groups. TCRdb re-called the PCR reads through MiXCR. The V and J calls and clone size are TCRdb's, not the authors'. The table records more than 20,000 clones, more than 15% of them present only once. This chain links TRBV11-2 with TRBJ1-6; a weak D match, TRBD1 (6 bases). The sequence derives from a male donor with papillary thyroid cancer or a benign thyroid nodule (not recorded which). Some clones in this sample may be carry-over from other donors' samples. Sequenced: adjacent normal tissue. The CDR3 DNA reads as TGTGCCAGCAGCCCTACGGGGGGGGCGATTAAGTCACCCCTCCACTTT. This sequence encodes CASSPTGGAIKSPLHF.